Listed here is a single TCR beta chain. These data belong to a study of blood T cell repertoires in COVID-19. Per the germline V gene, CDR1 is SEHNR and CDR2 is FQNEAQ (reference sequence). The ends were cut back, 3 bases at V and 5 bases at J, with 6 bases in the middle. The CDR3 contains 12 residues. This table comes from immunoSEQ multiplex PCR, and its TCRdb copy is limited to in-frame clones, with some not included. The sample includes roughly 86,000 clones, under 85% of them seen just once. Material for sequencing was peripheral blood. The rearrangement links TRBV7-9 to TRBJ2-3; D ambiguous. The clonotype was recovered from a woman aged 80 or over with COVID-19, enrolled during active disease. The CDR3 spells CASSFGGDTQYF. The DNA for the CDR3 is TGTGCCAGCAGCTTCGGTGGAGATACGCAGTATTTT.